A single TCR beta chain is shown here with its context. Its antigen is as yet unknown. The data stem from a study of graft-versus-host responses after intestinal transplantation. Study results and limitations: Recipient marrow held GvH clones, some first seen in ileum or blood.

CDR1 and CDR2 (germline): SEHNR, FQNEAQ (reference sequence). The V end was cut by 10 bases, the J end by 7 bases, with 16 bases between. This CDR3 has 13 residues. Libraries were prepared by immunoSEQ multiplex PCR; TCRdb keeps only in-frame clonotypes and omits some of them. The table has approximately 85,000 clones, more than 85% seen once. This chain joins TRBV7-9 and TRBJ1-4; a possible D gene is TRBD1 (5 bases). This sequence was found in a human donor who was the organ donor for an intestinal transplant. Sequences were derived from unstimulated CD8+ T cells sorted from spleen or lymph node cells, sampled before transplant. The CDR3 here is CATKPWRGEKLFF. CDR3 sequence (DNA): TGTGCCACCAAACCGTGGAGGGGTGAAAAACTGTTTTTT.